This T cell receptor beta chain was profiled in a study of OX40 agonist ivuxolimab in advanced cancers. Across the whole study: Age averaged around 60 years (range about 20 to 80), and 80% to 90% were male.

Turning to this clone: Its cognate antigen is unknown.

Study conclusions and caveats: The mean number of expanded clones was higher in CD8+ T cells than in CD4+.

TCRdb's table, derived via immunoSEQ multiplex PCR, lists solely in-frame clones and lacks some. This sample has about 83,000 clones, with about 85% found just once. The germline gives CDR1 SGHRS, CDR2 YFSETQ. With V trimmed by 4 bases and J by 2 bases, 8 bases remained unmatched. The CDR3 has 17 amino acids. The sample here was CD4+ or CD8+ T cells sorted from blood, taken in a trial of the OX40 agonist ivuxolimab. The genes are TRBV5-1 and TRBJ2-6; the match to TRBD1 covers 8 bases. The origin of this receptor is an adult with an advanced solid tumor such as melanoma, head and neck, liver or kidney cancer. The DNA for the CDR3 is TGCGCCAGCAGCGTAACTTCAGGGGGCGCTGGGGCCAACGTCCTGACTTTC. As protein: CASSVTSGGAGANVLTF.